A single TCR beta chain is shown here with its context. One junction end disagrees with the germline gene, perhaps due to a read error. A multiplex PCR was run with 60 Vbeta primers and 13 Jbeta primers. Here immunoSEQ multiplex PCR was the method, and the copy in TCRdb shows in-frame clones only, minus some. The repertoire has just over 150,000 clones, 80% to 90% of them found once; the top ten carry 1.9%. The record originates from a study of cytomegalovirus exposure and HLA in healthy donors. This CDR3 is built from 13 residues. CDR1 is LNHDA and CDR2 is SQIVND in the germline V gene (reference sequence).

The clonotype comes from a man between 18 and 29 years old in good health and CMV-seronegative. Source material: PBMCs. The J gene is TRBJ2-7, the V gene TRBV19; 8 bases are a match to TRBD2. The CDR3 sequence is CASTPAGGSEQYF. In DNA form, the CDR3 reads TGTGCAAGTACCCCCGCGGGGGGTAGCGAGCAGTACTTC.